Sequencing of this TCR beta chain was carried out in a study of OX40 agonist ivuxolimab in advanced cancers. Study-level background: Head and neck, renal cell, melanoma or hepatocellular carcinoma were the cancers that dose-escalation patients had. Prior anti-PD-1, anti-PD-L1 or anti-CTLA-4 therapy was allowed; 35% to 40% had some.

General observations from the study: Antigen specificity remained undetermined for the expanded peripheral T cells. Averaging showed that CD8+ T cells had more expanded clones than CD4+ did.

Data came from immunoSEQ multiplex PCR; TCRdb stores just in-frame clones and leaves some out. Of over 55,000 clones in the sample, about three quarters were seen once. About this clone itself: Its specificity is unknown.

The sequencing here drew on CD4+ or CD8+ T cells sorted from blood, taken in a trial of the OX40 agonist ivuxolimab. The sequence came from an adult with an advanced solid tumor such as melanoma, head and neck, liver or kidney cancer.

The DNA of the CDR3 is TGTGCCAGCAGCGACGGCTATAATTCACCCCTCCACTTT. As protein: CASSDGYNSPLHF. This chain links TRBV9 with TRBJ1-6; D unresolved. Per the germline V gene, CDR1 is SGDLS and CDR2 is YYNGEE. Trimming left V 3 bases short and J 3 bases short, with 4 bases between. The CDR3 totals 13 residues.